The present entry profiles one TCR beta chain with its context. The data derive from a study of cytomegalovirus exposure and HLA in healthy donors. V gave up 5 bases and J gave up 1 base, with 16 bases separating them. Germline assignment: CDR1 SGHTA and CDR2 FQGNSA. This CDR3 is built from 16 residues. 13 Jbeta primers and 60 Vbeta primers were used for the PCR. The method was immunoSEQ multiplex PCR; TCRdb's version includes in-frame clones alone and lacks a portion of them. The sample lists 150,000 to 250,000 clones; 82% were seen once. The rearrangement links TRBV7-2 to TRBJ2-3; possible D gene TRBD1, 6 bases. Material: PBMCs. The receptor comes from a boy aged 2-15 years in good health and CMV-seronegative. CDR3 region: CASSLTGSRGTDTQYF. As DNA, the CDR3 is TGTGCCAGCAGCCTAACAGGGAGTCGAGGCACAGATACGCAGTATTTT.